One and the same sample provided the 18 T cell receptor beta chains below, sequenced in a study of blood T cell repertoires in COVID-19. TCRdb's copy holds only in-frame clones and misses some; the assay was immunoSEQ multiplex PCR. The data contain around 63,000 clones, approximately 79% of them singletons. Sequenced material: peripheral blood. The receptor source for this set is an older woman with acute or convalescent COVID-19.

The V and J genes are TRBV11-3 and TRBJ2-3; unclear D gene. The CDR3 length is 17 residues. Trimming removed 0 bases at V and 7 bases at J, with 20 bases between. Germline assignment: CDR1 SGHNT and CDR2 YENEEA. The CDR3 is CASSLEPRLTPVNTQYF. The CDR3, as DNA: TGTGCCAGCAGCTTAGAGCCTAGATTGACCCCGGTAAATACGCAGTATTTT.

The CDR3 DNA reads TGTGCCAGCAGCGCATTAGGGACAGGGGCCGGGGAGCTGTTTTTT. It is translated as CASSALGTGAGELFF. This chain links TRBV7-9 with TRBJ2-2; 10 bases align to TRBD1. In germline, CDR1 is SEHNR, CDR2 FQNEAQ (reference sequence). The CDR3 runs to 15 residues. V shed 5 bases and J 6 bases; nucleotides not matched to a gene: 6.

The rearrangement links TRBV27 to TRBJ2-6; 8 nucleotides align to TRBD1. Trimming cost V 5 bases and J 4 bases; bases outside gene matches: 13. Germline loops: CDR1 MNHEY, CDR2 SMNVEV (reference sequence). This CDR3 region has 18 residues. Here the CDR3 reads CASSLRPWTGTGANVLTF. CDR3 coding DNA: TGTGCCAGCAGTCTACGACCCTGGACAGGGACAGGGGCCAACGTCCTGACTTTC.

V gene TRBV19 combines with J gene TRBJ1-3; tentatively, D is TRBD1 (6 bases). The CDR3 contains 14 residues. Germline CDR1 is LNHDA and CDR2 is SQIVND (reference sequence). The V gene lost 9 bases and the J gene lost 0 bases, with 12 bases spanning the gap. The CDR3 is CASTDRSSGNTIYF. In DNA, the CDR3 is TGTGCCAGCACTGACAGGTCCTCTGGAAACACCATATATTTT.

This clone was counted a single time. The gene calls are TRBV2 and TRBJ2-5; a possible D gene is TRBD1 (5 bases). CDR1 is SNHLY and CDR2 is FYNNEI in the germline V gene. This CDR3 comprises 14 residues. Trimming pared 7 bases from V and 4 bases from J, leaving 16 bases between. CDR3 amino acids: CASNTPGKGETQYF. In DNA form, the CDR3 reads TGTGCCAGCAACACCCCAGGGAAAGGAGAGACCCAGTACTTC.

The table lists this clone with a few counts. J is TRBJ1-6 and V is TRBV5-1; D remains ambiguous. V was trimmed by 1 base and J by 1 base, leaving 6 bases between them. Germline lookup yields CDR1 SGHRS and CDR2 YFSETQ. The CDR3 contains 15 residues. This CDR3 reads CASSLQVSYNSPLHF. The CDR3 nucleotides are TGCGCCAGCAGCTTGCAGGTTTCCTATAATTCACCCCTCCACTTT. Based on the CDR3 plus reference TRBV5-1 and TRBJ1-6, the full variable domain is KAGVTQTPRYLIKTRGQQVTLSCSPISGHRSVSWYQQTPGQGLQFLFEYFSETQRNKGNFPGRFSGRQFSNSRSEMNVSTLELGDSALYLCASSLQVSYNSPLHFGNGTRLTVT.

The chain links TRBV2 to TRBJ2-3; D is undetermined. The V and J ends lost 5 bases and 4 bases respectively, with 16 bases between them. There are 15 residues in the CDR3. Germline assignment: CDR1 SNHLY and CDR2 FYNNEI. The CDR3 DNA reads TGTGCCAGCAGTCCGACAACCGTATGGGCAGATACGCAGTATTTT. Translated, it gives CASSPTTVWADTQYF.

The genes are TRBV10-3 and TRBJ1-4; D perhaps matches TRBD1 (5 bases). Trimming left V 10 bases short and J 4 bases short, with 13 bases between. Germline CDR1 and CDR2: ENHRY and SYGVKD. This CDR3 has 13 amino acids. The CDR3 reads CATMGGDNEKLFF. Written as DNA, the CDR3 is TGTGCCACGATGGGGGGGGATAATGAAAAACTGTTTTTT.

V and J are TRBV20-1 and TRBJ1-2; D gene ambiguous. CDR1 is DFQATT and CDR2 is SNEGSKA in the germline V gene (reference sequence). CDR3 length: 11 amino acids. V was cut by 4 bases and J by 4 bases, with 7 bases left in between. CDR3 region: CSATGSYGYTF. The CDR3 nucleotides are TGCAGTGCTACTGGGAGCTATGGCTACACCTTC.

The genes are TRBV27 and TRBJ2-6; D not certain. Trimming left V 5 bases short and J 4 bases short, with 12 bases between. This CDR3 comprises 15 residues. Germline-derived CDR1 and CDR2 are MNHEY and SMNVEV (reference sequence). CDR3 sequence reads: CASSASVAGANVLTF. The CDR3 region has the DNA TGTGCCAGCAGTGCCAGCGTTGCGGGGGCCAACGTCCTGACTTTC.

The chain has TRBV14 and TRBJ1-6, with unresolved D. The CDR3 totals 13 residues. V was trimmed by 0 bases and J by 12 bases, leaving 9 bases between them. The germline V gene encodes CDR1 SGHDN and CDR2 FVKESK. CDR3 sequence: CASSQDLGVPLHF. DNA for the CDR3: TGTGCCAGCAGCCAAGATCTGGGAGTACCCCTCCACTTT.

The chain employs TRBV10-1 and TRBJ2-7; D perhaps matches TRBD2 (5 bases). Germline V gene lookup returns CDR1 WNHNN and CDR2 SYGVQD (reference sequence). Trimming removed 2 bases at V and 2 bases at J, with 28 bases between. The CDR3 loop spans 20 amino acids. The CDR3 spells CASSEPRAVDVDKTPYEQYF. The CDR3 DNA reads as TGCGCCAGCAGTGAGCCGCGGGCGGTAGACGTTGACAAAACCCCCTACGAGCAGTACTTC.

This clone came up once. This sequence joins TRBV6-5 and TRBJ1-6; D is uncertain. The V gene's germline CDR1 is MNHEY and CDR2 SVGAGI. V shed 7 bases and J shed 7 bases, with 8 bases lying between them. The CDR3 has 12 amino acids. The CDR3 DNA sequence: TGTGCCAGCACTTTAACAAATTCACCCCTCCACTTT. Its protein is CASTLTNSPLHF.

The gene calls are TRBV2 and TRBJ2-7; a possible D gene is TRBD2 (6 bases). Trimming shortened V by 6 bases and J by 3 bases, and 15 bases separated the two germline ends. Germline V lookup: CDR1 SNHLY, CDR2 FYNNEI. This CDR3 region has 14 residues. Written as DNA, the CDR3 is TGTGCCAGCAGCCGCGGGGTAATCGACTACGAGCAGTACTTC. Its translation: CASSRGVIDYEQYF.

The chain recombines TRBV5-4 with TRBJ2-5; 12 nucleotides align to TRBD2. CDR3 length: 16 amino acids. CDR1 and CDR2 (germline): SGHNT, YYREEE (reference sequence). Unmatched junction bases numbered 4, after V lost 4 bases and J lost 0 bases. The CDR3 here is CASSRLAGDYQETQYF. The DNA for the CDR3 is TGTGCCAGCAGCCGACTAGCGGGGGATTACCAAGAGACCCAGTACTTC.

The chain joins TRBV5-5 to TRBJ2-5; a weak D match, TRBD1 (8 bases). Trimming cost V 4 bases and J 5 bases, with 15 bases left between them. The CDR3 is 14 amino acids. Per germline, CDR1 SGHKS and CDR2 YYEKEE (reference sequence). CDR3 nucleotide sequence: TGTGCCAGCAGCCTAGACAGGGGAGGGGAGACCCAGTACTTC. Amino acid sequence: CASSLDRGGETQYF.

The chain has TRBV7-2 and TRBJ2-7, with 8 positions matching TRBD2. This CDR3 comprises 15 residues. The V and J ends lost 6 bases and 2 bases, in that order; junction bases with no gene match: 9. Germline V gene data show CDR1 as SGHTA and CDR2 as FQGNSA. The CDR3 DNA reads TGTGCCAGCAGGGCTGCCGGCGGGGGGACCTACGAGCAGTACTTC. Its translation: CASRAAGGGTYEQYF.

This chain uses TRBV11-3 with TRBJ2-5; tentative D call: TRBD2 (5 bases). Trimming left V 0 bases short and J 4 bases short, with 9 bases between. The CDR3 sequence is 14 residues long. From germline, CDR1 is SGHNT and CDR2 YENEEA. The DNA for the CDR3 is TGTGCCAGCAGCTTAGACTTGCTAGCAGAGACCCAGTACTTC. This codes for CASSLDLLAETQYF.